A single TCR beta chain is shown here with its context. What antigen it recognizes has not been identified. One end of the junction fails to match germline, which may point to a read error. The cohort was made up of 650 to 700 healthy bone marrow donors. At the time of sampling, every cohort member was nominally healthy, though immune exposures that went unrecorded were likely present. The donor tested CMV seronegative, placing the donor among the roughly 340 seronegative members of the cohort. A peripheral blood sample was collected from each donor, and TCR beta sequencing was performed on peripheral blood mononuclear cells. The Qiagen DNeasy Blood Extraction Kit was used to extract genomic DNA from the blood cell samples. According to the germline V gene (reference sequence), CDR1 reads SEHNR and CDR2 reads FQNEAQ. CDR3 length: 14 amino acids, cysteine to phenylalanine. The read is trimmed to its CDR3 DNA, 42 bases read in frame from base 1.

The data originate from a study of cytomegalovirus exposure and HLA in healthy donors (dated by TCRdb to 2015 to 2018). Describing the broader study: According to an earlier analysis of several hundred of the donors, 150 million to 200 million T cells yielded 90 million to 130 million unique TCR beta sequences and around 280 Gb of sequence data. An early release covering roughly 580 HLA-typed donors comprised around 300 gigabases of sequencing data and about 90 million unique TCR sequences. Among the 398 genotyped donors, around 79% belonged to the genetic ancestry cluster associated with self-reported Caucasian donors. The study was designed to test whether signatures of past pathogen exposure could be identified by cataloging public T cell receptors. Using immunosequencing, the study profiled T cell repertoires from fewer than 700 subjects and related those repertoires to cytomegalovirus serostatus. Along with the approximately 620-subject first cohort, a separate validation cohort of over a hundred different subjects was used. High-throughput TCR immunosequencing, statistical association of individual TCRs with disease status, and machine learning were combined to predict cytomegalovirus infection status. To study patterns of TCR occurrence, a later analysis re-analyzed previously published TCR beta repertoires from around 700 donors and added high-resolution HLA genotyping. Rather than using new phenotypic data, the later analysis identified candidate immune exposures from TCR beta sequences and from how often those sequences occurred across donors. An earlier analysis of several hundred of the donors applied high-throughput TCR beta sequencing to assess whether each TCR beta V gene segment acted as functional or pseudogenic. Alongside the repertoire data, information on donor age, sex, ethnicity and CMV serostatus was compiled. A later genetic analysis used genome-wide SNP genotypes for 398 of the 666 donors, treating that subset as a discovery cohort. Every discovery cohort repertoire had been produced on one sequencing platform. HLA typing included class I and class II loci at four-digit resolution. The number of typed donors differed by locus: roughly 620-640 for A, B, C, DRB1 and DQB1; approximately 520 for DQA1; approximately 600 for DPA1; and some 470 for DPB1. Several DR-DQ haplotypes were treated as single units for association and clustering because of strong linkage in the cohort. On average, 235,054 unique TCR beta nucleotide sequences were sequenced per donor among about 400 genotyped donors of the cohort, with around 19% of those sequences being non-productive.

The research as a whole found: In a later genetic analysis, a missense DCLRE1C variant was associated with V-gene and J-gene trimming of TCR beta chains, and the association was replicated in an independent cohort. Some IMGT-functional V segments, including TRBV6-2 and TRBV6-3, could not be told apart with the 87-base-pair reads, so those segments were excluded. Compared with the roughly 700-donor mean, donors in an Asian-associated ancestry cluster had fewer N-insertions in productive TCRs, according to a later genetic analysis. A further reported finding was that TCR beta sequences accurately predicted the HLA-A and HLA-B alleles for most subjects in the first cohort. In vitro tests confirmed that a few of the cytomegalovirus-associated TCR beta chains recognize cytomegalovirus antigens. Specific HLA alleles were associated with 15,000 to 20,000 TCR beta sequences at a false discovery rate of 0.05 in a later analysis. Only TCR beta chains were sequenced in this cohort, and the absence of alpha or paired-chain data limited detectable features. The authors suggested that the approach could potentially be extended to other disease states and immunological phenotypes. Immune exposure information for the cohort was limited to CMV serostatus. In an earlier analysis of 450 to 750 of the donors, most TCR beta V segments appeared in productive rearrangements about 87% or about 30% of the time, broadly matching IMGT annotations. When HLA alleles, especially DR and DQ, strongly co-occurred, TCR associations were difficult to assign to individual alleles. In a later analysis, HLA-associated TCR beta chains showed more clonal expansion and lower generation probabilities than non-associated chains that were equally common. In a later analysis, most CMV-associated TCR beta chains were found to appear HLA-restricted, with HLA associations seemingly driven largely by CMV exposure. Cytomegalovirus status was reported to be diagnosed by the classifier with high specificity and sensitivity in both the original and validation cohorts. According to a later analysis, TCR association rates differed among HLA loci, with DRB1 alleles showing the most associated TCRs and HLA-C alleles showing the fewest. According to a later analysis, parvovirus B19, influenza, CMV and Epstein-Barr virus appeared linked to several top co-occurrence clusters. Linkage disequilibrium might explain the correlated functional status among segregating V segments, but an unknown experimental factor could not be excluded. Most TCR sequences were observed very rarely across donors, whereas some public TCRs were present in many individuals. The sequencing pipeline was judged likely to have produced a cluster of highly shared sequence variants as a technical artifact. A total of roughly 160 TCR beta chains were listed by the study as associated with cytomegalovirus. Because some donors lacked HLA typing at each locus, the association tests relied only on the typed subset. The presence/absence analyses assumed that sequencing depth was roughly uniform across donors, and that assumption may not be true. Roughly 17 rarely observed V segments, including chromosome 9 orphons, were excluded from the earlier analysis of several hundred of the donors because counts were too low.

The method was the immunoSEQ multiplex PCR assay. The multiplex PCR relied on a mix of 60 forward primers for TCR Vbeta segments and 13 reverse primers for TCR Jbeta segments. A multiplex PCR assay on genomic DNA amplified the CDR3 region of rearranged TCR beta genes. On the Illumina HiSeq System, the amplified TCR beta libraries were sequenced as 87-base-pair reads. The paper's processing steps were these. Across the 640 or so repertoires, a later analysis counted around 80 million unique TCR beta chains, around 10 million of which were shared by at least two donors. Raw reads were error-corrected and collapsed into unique sequences with a nearest-neighbor algorithm that merged closely related sequences to remove PCR and sequencing errors. To assign V, D and J gene segments, CDR3 sequences were aligned to IMGT reference sequences. For a sequence to be retained, a match of at least six nucleotides was required to both a V gene segment and a J gene segment. A rearrangement counted as productive if the CDR3 had no stop codons and remained in frame with V and J, and every other rearrangement counted as non-productive. Following IMGT convention, CDR3 was defined as the stretch from the second conserved V-encoded cysteine to the conserved J-encoded phenylalanine. In an earlier analysis of 550 to 650 of the donors, sequences lacking an unambiguous match to a single V gene segment were excluded. In an earlier analysis of a few hundred of the donors, a V segment was called functional when productive rearrangements were above 56.7%, and segregating when the standard deviation between donors exceeded 5%. A statistical classification framework was developed to diagnose cytomegalovirus status using the catalog of TCR beta chain sequences. In a later analysis, TCR nucleotide sequences were compared against IMGT/GENE-DB human TR gene sequences so that V and J genes could be assigned. A later analysis assigned CDR3 sequences and most-parsimonious VDJ recombination scenarios with the TCRdist pipeline. A later analysis defined each TCR beta chain by its CDR3 amino acid sequence plus V-gene family, and excluded reads lacking a unique V-gene family. A later analysis removed 500 to 650 highly shared, low-generation-probability nucleotide sequences to deal with suspected cross-contamination and a sequencing artifact. For each public chain, a later analysis derived a clonal expansion index from normalized ranks of inferred template counts within each repertoire. In a later analysis, generation probabilities were computed with a VDJ recombination model fitted to out-of-frame rearrangements, and the resulting probabilities were checked against IGoR. In a later analysis, hypergeometric tests were used to score TCR-TCR, TCR-HLA and TCR-CMV co-occurrence, with a repertoire-size bias correction applied to TCR pairs. To estimate false discovery rates, a later analysis permuted the HLA or CMV assignments 20 times. In a later analysis, co-occurring TCRs were grouped using DBSCAN, with TCRdist sequence similarity added in when clustering inside HLA-allele-positive subsets. Repertoires with fewer than 30,000 or more than 120,000 public chains were left out of co-occurrence clustering, as were five repertoires with anomalous nucleotide sharing. Sourced from immuneACCESS, this table was stored by TCRdb with only in-frame sequences that have V and J called. A share of the clones is absent; for the studies checked, an unresolved V gene accounts for under half, and the remainder has no known explanation. V, J and clone size are those of that table, while D and trimming were read from the DNA. The sample yields over 150,000 clones; 60% to 85% were counted once. The ten most abundant clones make up 3% to 4% of the sample.

Material: PBMCs. The chain employs TRBV7-9 and TRBJ1-5; the D gene cannot be named for sure. The TCR comes from a woman aged 40 to 50 in good health and CMV-seronegative. The sequenced DNA: TGTGCCAGCACCTTAGACTGGTGCAATCAGCCCCAGCATTTT. Translated, this is CASTLDWCNQPQHF.